What follows are 26 T cell receptor beta chains derived from one specimen sequenced in a study of shared clonotypes between healthy human individuals. Here immunoSEQ multiplex PCR was the method, and the copy in TCRdb shows in-frame clones only, minus some. This sample has about 120,000 clones, with about 71% found just once. The sequencing sample was made of memory CD8+ T cells sorted from blood. Subset described: CD45RO+ cells pooled with CCR7-negative TemRA cells. The receptor set was obtained from a woman in her 30s in good health.

This sequence joins TRBV7-2 and TRBJ2-3; D unresolved. Germline assignment: CDR1 SGHTA and CDR2 FQGNSA. This CDR3 has 12 amino acids. Deletions cut 6 bases from V and 6 bases from J, with 10 bases between. CDR3 bases: TGTGCCAGCAGTCATTACGGGGATACGCAGTATTTT. Its translation is CASSHYGDTQYF.

The chain is built from TRBV5-1 and TRBJ1-1; TRBD1 agrees at 12 bases. J lost 7 bases, V lost 1 base, and 5 bases had no gene match. The CDR3 is 15 residues long. The germline V gene encodes CDR1 SGHRS and CDR2 YFSETQ. The DNA of the CDR3 is TGCGCCAGCAGCTTGAAGGGACAGGGGGCTCTTGAAGCTTTCTTT. This sequence encodes CASSLKGQGALEAFF.

The rearrangement joins TRBV19 to TRBJ1-5; a possible D gene is TRBD1 (6 bases). CDR1 and CDR2 from the germline V gene are LNHDA and SQIVND (reference sequence). Trimming pared 5 bases from V and 0 bases from J, leaving 23 bases between. The CDR3 loop spans 19 amino acids. The CDR3 region has the DNA TGTGCCAGTAGTCCCTACCCCCGGGACACCAAGTATAGCAATCAGCCCCAGCATTTT. Amino acids: CASSPYPRDTKYSNQPQHF. Supplemented by reference TRBV19 and TRBJ1-5, the full variable domain reads DGGITQSPKYLFRKEGQNVTLSCEQNLNHDAMYWYRQDPGQGLRLIYYSQIVNDFQKGDIAEGYSVSREKKESFPLTVTSAQKNPTAFYLCASSPYPRDTKYSNQPQHFGDGTRLSIL.

Concerning this clone: Other DNA sequences of this sample code for an identical CDR3. V usage is TRBV16 and J usage is TRBJ2-1; D gene ambiguous. CDR1 and CDR2 from the germline V gene are KGHSY and FQNENV. This CDR3 region has 15 residues. V lost 0 bases, J lost 0 bases, and 6 bases lay in between. This CDR3 reads CASSQSPSSYNEQFF. In DNA form, the CDR3 reads TGTGCCAGCAGCCAATCGCCTAGCTCCTACAATGAGCAGTTCTTC.

The chain carries TRBV6-1 and TRBJ2-5; D remains ambiguous. Germline V lookup: CDR1 MNHNS, CDR2 SASEGT. The germline V and J ends were trimmed by 7 bases and 5 bases, with 11 bases remaining between them. The length of the CDR3 is 12 residues. The CDR3, as DNA: TGTGCCAGCAACGTGGTTATCGAGACCCAGTACTTC. This translates into CASNVVIETQYF.

This clone was seen a single time. This chain links TRBV29-1 with TRBJ2-3, with 8 bases matching TRBD1. The CDR3 has 12 residues. Germline loops: CDR1 SQVTM, CDR2 ANQGSEA. The J segment lost 7 bases and the V segment lost 4 bases, leaving 4 bases of the junction unmatched. CDR3 amino acids: CSVVDRGNTQYF. The CDR3 nucleotides read TGCAGCGTTGTAGACAGGGGAAATACGCAGTATTTT.

This rearrangement joins TRBV6-6 to TRBJ1-5; D not certain. This CDR3 is 15 amino acids long. Germline V gives CDR1 MNHNY, CDR2 SVGAGI (reference sequence). Trimming removed 5 bases from V and 2 bases from J, with 13 bases in between. The CDR3 loop is CASSETRLGNQPQHF. DNA for the CDR3: TGTGCCAGCAGTGAGACCCGTTTGGGCAATCAGCCCCAGCATTTT.

This clone was seen more than once but under ten times. V gene TRBV27 combines with J gene TRBJ2-2; D may be TRBD1 or TRBD2 (5 bases each). Between the trimmed V and J ends, which lost 6 bases and 3 bases, there was a span of 11 bases. This CDR3 is built from 14 residues. Germline CDR1 reads MNHEY; CDR2 reads SMNVEV (reference sequence). DNA of the CDR3: TGTGCCAGCAGAGTTGGGGGTGACACCGGGGAGCTGTTTTTT. Its protein is CASRVGGDTGELFF.

This clone is termed medium-sized. The rearrangement uses TRBV2 and TRBJ2-1, with no clear D. The germline gives CDR1 SNHLY, CDR2 FYNNEI. Trimming pared 6 bases from V and 7 bases from J, leaving 10 bases between. The CDR3 is made up of 12 amino acids. In nucleotides, the CDR3 is TGTGCCAGCAGCCCCGACTCTAATGAGCAGTTCTTC. It yields the protein CASSPDSNEQFF.

This clone was picked up a small number of times. The DNA of the CDR3 is TGCAGCGTCCTCCCGGCTAACTATGGCTACACCTTC. Amino acid sequence: CSVLPANYGYTF. This rearrangement joins TRBV29-1 to TRBJ1-2, with unresolved D. CDR1 SQVTM and CDR2 ANQGSEA come from the germline V gene. Trimming pared 6 bases from V and 0 bases from J, leaving 8 bases between. This CDR3 has 12 residues.

CDR3 DNA sequence: TGTGCCAGCAGCTTGGTTGTCACAGGGATCACTGAAGCTTTCTTT. Translating gives CASSLVVTGITEAFF. V is TRBV5-4 and J is TRBJ1-1, with D maybe TRBD1 (6 bases). The CDR3 has 15 amino acids. V lost 0 bases and J 4 bases, leaving 13 bases between the germline ends. Germline V gives CDR1 SGHNT, CDR2 YYREEE (reference sequence).

DNA for the CDR3: TGCGCCAGCAGCTTGGAACCAACTAGCGGGAGTTACAATGAGCAGTTCTTC. This gives the protein CASSLEPTSGSYNEQFF. The chain carries TRBV5-1 and TRBJ2-1, with 11 nucleotides matching TRBD2. Germline values: CDR1 SGHRS, CDR2 YFSETQ. The CDR3 sequence is 17 residues long. The J segment lost 4 bases and the V segment lost 0 bases, leaving 6 bases of the junction unmatched. The whole variable domain, remainder taken from reference TRBV5-1 and TRBJ2-1, is KAGVTQTPRYLIKTRGQQVTLSCSPISGHRSVSWYQQTPGQGLQFLFEYFSETQRNKGNFPGRFSGRQFSNSRSEMNVSTLELGDSALYLCASSLEPTSGSYNEQFFGPGTRLTVL.

The gene calls are TRBV7-8 and TRBJ2-5; the D gene is possibly TRBD2 (6 bases). Germline CDR1 SGHVS, CDR2 FQNEAQ. Trimming took 2 bases from V and 10 from J, leaving 11 bases between them. The length of the CDR3 is 12 residues. The DNA of the CDR3 is TGTGCCAGCAGCTTATTGTCCGGGGGCCAGTACTTC. This translates into CASSLLSGGQYF.

The chain combines TRBV30 with TRBJ2-1; 9 bases are a match to TRBD1. This CDR3 contains 14 residues. Trimming at V came to 3 bases and at J to 10 bases, leaving 10 bases not matched to a gene. Germline loops: CDR1 GTSNPN, CDR2 SVGIG (reference sequence). For the CDR3, the DNA is TGTGCCTGGAGCAACCGGGACAGGGCCCGAGAGCAGTTCTTC. Translated: CAWSNRDRAREQFF.

The chain combines TRBV7-8 with TRBJ2-6; D is unclear. This CDR3 comprises 17 residues. Trimming removed 5 bases at V and 1 base at J, with 15 bases between. Germline-derived CDR1 and CDR2 are SGHVS and FQNEAQ. As DNA, the CDR3 is TGTGCCAGCAGCCCCTTGGTGTGGCTTTCTGGGGCCAACGTCCTGACTTTC. This translates into CASSPLVWLSGANVLTF.

This clone was seen only once. The CDR3 loop is CASSKTIGTVNNEQFF. The CDR3 DNA reads as TGTGCCAGCAGCAAAACAATCGGGACAGTTAACAATGAGCAGTTCTTC. The chain links TRBV16 to TRBJ2-1, with 7 bases lining up with TRBD1. Trimming at V came to 5 bases and at J to 5 bases, leaving 12 bases not matched to a gene. The CDR3 loop spans 16 amino acids. The germline V gene has CDR1 KGHSY and CDR2 FQNENV.

J is TRBJ2-3 and V is TRBV7-9, with 10 bases matching TRBD1. Germline trimming cut 6 bases from V and 2 bases from J; bases unmatched to any gene: 8. Germline CDR1 and CDR2: SEHNR and FQNEAQ (reference sequence). This CDR3 is 16 amino acids long. This CDR3 reads CASSPGQGTLTDTQYF. Written as DNA, the CDR3 is TGTGCCAGCAGTCCGGGACAGGGGACCCTCACAGATACGCAGTATTTT.

The rearrangement links TRBV6-1 to TRBJ1-1, with D possibly being TRBD1 (6 bases). V was shortened by 3 bases and J by 5 bases, with 22 bases between the two germline ends. This CDR3 has 17 amino acids. Germline V CDR1 and CDR2: MNHNS, SASEGT. CDR3 sequence reads: CASSDPYTTGWWTEAFF. DNA of the CDR3: TGTGCCAGCAGTGACCCCTATACTACAGGGTGGTGGACTGAAGCTTTCTTT.

The genes are TRBV6-1 and TRBJ1-5; possibly TRBD1 for D (5 bases). Germline CDR1 is MNHNS and CDR2 is SASEGT. The V end was cut by 4 bases, the J end by 3 bases, with 10 bases between. CDR3 length: 14 amino acids. CDR3 sequence: CASSGTGLNQPQHF. In DNA form, the CDR3 reads TGTGCCAGCAGTGGTACAGGACTCAATCAGCCCCAGCATTTT.

This clone was seen only once. The V gene is TRBV19, the J gene TRBJ2-5; D tentatively fits TRBD1 or TRBD2 (5 bases each). This CDR3 region has 14 residues. Trimming pared 0 bases from V and 5 bases from J, leaving 10 bases between. Germline V gene sequence: CDR1 LNHDA, CDR2 SQIVND (reference sequence). CDR3 sequence (DNA): TGTGCCAGTAGTATAGATTGGGGGAGCGAGACCCAGTACTTC. As protein: CASSIDWGSETQYF.

This clone was seen only a few times. J is TRBJ2-3 and V is TRBV5-4; possible D gene TRBD1, 6 bases. V shed 5 bases and J shed 5 bases, with 9 bases lying between them. CDR3 length: 12 residues. From germline, CDR1 is SGHNT and CDR2 YYREEE (reference sequence). The CDR3 DNA reads TGTGCCAGCAGGTTGACAGGAGATACGCAGTATTTT. Its protein is CASRLTGDTQYF.

This clone was detected ten times or more. The genes are TRBV6-6 and TRBJ2-1, with 7 bases matching TRBD1. CDR1 is MNHNY and CDR2 is SVGAGI in the germline V gene (reference sequence). Germline trimming cut 10 bases from V and 4 bases from J; bases unmatched to any gene: 4. The CDR3 consists of 12 residues. In nucleotides, the CDR3 is TGTGCCACAGGGGGATTTTACAATGAGCAGTTCTTC. Its translation is CATGGFYNEQFF.

V gene TRBV9 combines with J gene TRBJ1-2; D gene uncertain. Germline assignment: CDR1 SGDLS and CDR2 YYNGEE. The CDR3 contains 12 residues. Trimming cost V 0 bases and J 4 bases, with 4 bases left between them. The CDR3: CASSVGGYGYTF. The CDR3 DNA reads as TGTGCCAGCAGCGTAGGAGGCTATGGCTACACCTTC.

The chain has TRBV6-1 and TRBJ2-5; D ambiguous. The CDR3 consists of 15 residues. The V end was cut by 2 bases, the J end by 1 base, with 11 bases between. Germline assignment: CDR1 MNHNS and CDR2 SASEGT. CDR3 sequence reads: CASSEMFSSQETQYF. In nucleotides, the CDR3 is TGTGCCAGCAGTGAAATGTTCAGTTCCCAAGAGACCCAGTACTTC.

The chain links TRBV15 to TRBJ1-1, with D uncertain. Deletions cut 2 bases from V and 3 bases from J, with 10 bases between. CDR3 length equals 14 residues. Per germline, CDR1 LNHNV and CDR2 YYDKDF (reference sequence). The DNA for the CDR3 is TGTGCCACCAGCAGATCACATGGGGACACTGAAGCTTTCTTT. This codes for CATSRSHGDTEAFF.

V is TRBV30 and J is TRBJ1-2; a possible D gene is TRBD1 (5 bases). There are 14 residues in the CDR3. The V end was cut by 4 bases, the J end by 8 bases, with 20 bases between. Germline CDR1 is GTSNPN and CDR2 is SVGIG (reference sequence). CDR3 residues: CAWNMDLLRGGYTF. The CDR3 DNA reads TGTGCCTGGAACATGGACCTTCTTCGGGGCGGCTACACCTTC.